Below, 22 T cell receptor beta chains from the same sample are listed, as sequenced in a study of OX40 agonist ivuxolimab in advanced cancers. Repertoires were generated with immunoSEQ multiplex PCR, while TCRdb's copy carries only in-frame clones and drops some. Among 100,000 to 110,000 clones, 80% to 95% were seen once, and the ten largest hold 0.54%. The sample consisted of CD4+ or CD8+ T cells sorted from blood, taken in a trial of the OX40 agonist ivuxolimab. These receptors were collected from an adult with an advanced solid tumor such as melanoma, head and neck, liver or kidney cancer.

The J gene is TRBJ2-1, the V gene TRBV7-9; 7 bases agree with TRBD2. The V gene end was trimmed by 5 bases and the J gene end by 10 bases; junction bases not matched to a gene: 20. Germline V gene sequence: CDR1 SEHNR, CDR2 FQNEAQ (reference sequence). The CDR3 has 17 residues. CDR3 in DNA: TGTGCCAGCAGCGCCAGCGGGACGGCTGGGAGGATTCGAGAGCAGTTCTTC. Residues: CASSASGTAGRIREQFF.

This clone was picked up one time. The chain uses TRBV5-1 and TRBJ2-7, with D perhaps TRBD1 (5 bases). The V end lost 0 bases, the J end lost 2 bases, and 12 bases lay between the germline ends. Germline-derived CDR1 and CDR2 are SGHRS and YFSETQ. The CDR3 extends over 15 amino acids. DNA for the CDR3: TGCGCCAGCAGCTTGGGACAGACAATGACCTACGAGCAGTACTTC. This codes for CASSLGQTMTYEQYF.

The rearrangement links TRBV9 to TRBJ2-1, with unresolved D. Germline V gives CDR1 SGDLS, CDR2 YYNGEE. Trimming took off 0 bases at V and 8 bases at J, with 9 bases between the two ends. The CDR3 totals 13 residues. The CDR3 region is CASSVVLGDEQFF. The CDR3, as DNA: TGTGCCAGCAGCGTAGTGCTGGGTGATGAGCAGTTCTTC.

Notes on this clone: In the same sample, other DNA sequences code for this CDR3. This rearrangement joins TRBV7-2 to TRBJ2-1, with TRBD2 identical over 9 bases. CDR1 is SGHTA and CDR2 is FQGNSA in the germline V gene. This CDR3 has 13 amino acids. V dropped 5 bases and J dropped 8; count of bases not matched to a gene: 4. The DNA of the CDR3 is TGTGCCAGCAGCCTGGGACTAGCCGATGAGCAGTTCTTC. Protein: CASSLGLADEQFF.

The chain has TRBV29-1 and TRBJ1-1; a possible D gene is TRBD1 (6 bases). This CDR3 has 14 residues. CDR1 and CDR2 (germline): SQVTM, ANQGSEA. The V end was cut by 3 bases, the J end by 3 bases, with 14 bases between. The CDR3 region has the DNA TGCAGCGTTGATGGGACTGGGGGGCACACTGAAGCTTTCTTT. Translating gives CSVDGTGGHTEAFF.

V and J are TRBV4-3 and TRBJ1-5; D ambiguous. V lost 0 bases, J lost 7 bases, and 13 bases lay in between. Germline loops: CDR1 LGHNA, CDR2 YSLEER. The CDR3 is made up of 15 amino acids. CDR3 nucleotides: TGCGCCAGCAGCCAAGATGCGCGGGTAGGCCAGCCCCAGCATTTT. Protein: CASSQDARVGQPQHF.

This clone was found once. The chain recombines TRBV4-2 with TRBJ2-1, with D perhaps assigned TRBD1 or TRBD2 (5 bases each). The CDR3 runs to 12 residues. Per germline, CDR1 LGHNA and CDR2 YNFKEQ. Trimming cost V 2 bases and J 12 bases, with 11 bases left between them. The CDR3 reads CASSQTSGGQFF. CDR3 sequence (DNA): TGTGCCAGCAGCCAAACAAGTGGGGGGCAGTTCTTC.

The V gene is TRBV18, the J gene TRBJ2-2; D gene ambiguous. The CDR3 is made up of 14 amino acids. Germline V CDR1 and CDR2: KGHSH, LQKENI. V was pared by 2 bases and J by 5 bases, with 9 bases between. The CDR3 protein is CASSPFKPTGELFF. As DNA, the CDR3 is TGTGCCAGCTCACCATTTAAACCGACCGGGGAGCTGTTTTTT.

This clone was counted a single time. CDR3 DNA sequence: TGTGCCAGTCGCGGGGCCCTCGGGCCCCAGCATTTT. Amino acid sequence: CASRGALGPQHF. The rearrangement uses TRBV2 and TRBJ1-5, with D perhaps matching TRBD1 (5 bases). CDR1 is SNHLY, CDR2 FYNNEI, per germline. Trimming took off 9 bases at V and 9 bases at J, with 15 bases between the two ends. The CDR3 is made up of 12 amino acids.

V gene TRBV28 combines with J gene TRBJ1-4; a possible D gene is TRBD1 (5 bases). CDR1 MDHEN and CDR2 SYDVKM come from the germline V gene. V dropped 5 bases and J dropped 2 bases, with 6 bases sitting between them. The CDR3 covers 13 residues. CDR3 nucleotide sequence: TGTGCCAGCAGTAAGGGGACTAATGAAAAACTGTTTTTT. Its translation: CASSKGTNEKLFF.

The V gene is TRBV4-3, the J gene TRBJ2-3; D possibly matches TRBD1 or TRBD2 (6 bases each). Trimming shortened V by 0 bases and J by 5 bases, and 24 bases separated the two germline ends. This CDR3 spans 19 amino acids. The germline gives CDR1 LGHNA, CDR2 YSLEER. CDR3 protein: CASSQDGGLTPQVIDTQYF. The DNA of the CDR3 is TGCGCCAGCAGCCAAGATGGGGGGCTGACTCCGCAGGTTATAGATACGCAGTATTTT.

In the case of this clone: Other DNA sequences of this sample code for an identical CDR3. The chain's CDR3 is CASSPRQGTYEQYF. The CDR3 DNA follows: TGTGCCAGCAGCCCGAGACAGGGTACCTACGAGCAGTACTTC. V usage is TRBV7-2 and J usage is TRBJ2-7, with 7 nucleotides matching TRBD1. CDR3 length: 14 amino acids. Germline V gene lookup returns CDR1 SGHTA and CDR2 FQGNSA. V gave up 5 bases and J gave up 2 bases; unmatched junction bases: 6.

The rearrangement joins TRBV11-3 to TRBJ2-1; D gene ambiguous. Looked up from germline, CDR1 is SGHNT and CDR2 is YENEEA. Trimming took off 1 base at V and 1 base at J, with 14 bases between the two ends. This CDR3 has 17 residues. CDR3 bases: TGTGCCAGCAGCTTAGTTTCTTGGACCCCTTCCTACAATGAGCAGTTCTTC. Protein product: CASSLVSWTPSYNEQFF.

V is TRBV19 and J is TRBJ1-1; D is unresolved. Between the trimmed V and J ends, which lost 4 bases and 0 bases, there was a span of 9 bases. CDR1 is LNHDA and CDR2 is SQIVND in the germline V gene (reference sequence). This CDR3 is built from 14 residues. The CDR3 DNA is TGTGCCAGTAGTACCTGGACGGTGAACACTGAAGCTTTCTTT. As protein: CASSTWTVNTEAFF.

This sequence joins TRBV7-2 and TRBJ2-5, with D unclear. This CDR3 has 14 residues. Trimming shortened V by 7 bases and J by 5 bases, and 17 bases separated the two germline ends. Germline V gene sequence: CDR1 SGHTA, CDR2 FQGNSA. The CDR3 DNA is TGTGCCAGCACCTTCGGATTAATAGGGGAGACCCAGTACTTC. Encoded protein: CASTFGLIGETQYF.

This clone is a singleton in its sample. The genes are TRBV5-1 and TRBJ2-3, with 13 positions matching TRBD2. The germline gives CDR1 SGHRS, CDR2 YFSETQ. The CDR3 loop spans 18 amino acids. Trimming cost V 3 bases and J 5 bases; bases outside gene matches: 12. The CDR3, as DNA: TGCGCCAGCAGCTGGAGGACTAGCGGGAGAGGCGCGATAGATACGCAGTATTTT. It is translated as CASSWRTSGRGAIDTQYF.

This chain links TRBV7-6 with TRBJ2-7; D tentatively reads TRBD1 or TRBD2 (5 bases each). The CDR3 runs to 16 residues. The V and J ends lost 0 bases and 1 base respectively, with 13 bases between them. Per germline, CDR1 SGHVS and CDR2 FNYEAQ. The CDR3 reads CASSLAVGTESYEQYF. CDR3 bases: TGTGCCAGCAGCTTAGCGGTGGGGACGGAGTCCTACGAGCAGTACTTC.

With respect to this clone: At the DNA level, this CDR3 is encoded by other sequences in the same sample as well. CDR3 bases: TGTGCCAGCAGTGGCCAATTCAATGAGCAGTTCTTC. Amino acids: CASSGQFNEQFF. This chain connects TRBV2 to TRBJ2-1; D not certain. V shed 4 bases and J shed 6 bases, with 7 bases lying between them. The CDR3 runs 12 residues. Germline CDR1 and CDR2: SNHLY and FYNNEI.

The gene calls are TRBV7-9 and TRBJ2-7; tentatively, D is TRBD1 (6 bases). This CDR3 is 16 amino acids long. Per the germline V gene, CDR1 is SEHNR and CDR2 is FQNEAQ (reference sequence). The V and J ends lost 6 bases and 0 bases respectively, with 18 bases between them. The CDR3 loop is CASRGIGQTSSYEQYF. CDR3 nucleotides: TGTGCCAGCAGAGGCATCGGACAGACGAGCTCCTACGAGCAGTACTTC.

The gene calls are TRBV11-2 and TRBJ2-5, with D perhaps TRBD1 (6 bases). The CDR3 is made up of 18 amino acids. Germline-derived CDR1 and CDR2 are SGHAT and FQNNGV. Trimming pared 5 bases from V and 4 bases from J, leaving 26 bases between. The CDR3 nucleotides read TGTGCCAGCAGCGCCCGACAGAGGGGGTTGAAAGGGGGAGAGACCCAGTACTTC. Protein: CASSARQRGLKGGETQYF.

V is TRBV5-1 and J is TRBJ2-1; D gene unclear. The CDR3 loop spans 14 amino acids. The ends were cut back, 0 bases at V and 5 bases at J, with 9 bases in the middle. Germline V gene data show CDR1 as SGHRS and CDR2 as YFSETQ. CDR3 sequence: CASSLDSRNNEQFF. Written as DNA, the CDR3 is TGCGCCAGCAGCTTGGATTCGCGCAACAATGAGCAGTTCTTC.

The CDR3 is CASSLPGGGTAGELFF. CDR3 coding DNA: TGTGCCAGCAGTTTACCCGGCGGTGGGACGGCCGGGGAGCTGTTTTTT. The chain has TRBV28 and TRBJ2-2; D tentatively reads TRBD1 or TRBD2 (5 bases each). Germline V gene data show CDR1 as MDHEN and CDR2 as SYDVKM. The V end was cut by 2 bases, the J end by 6 bases, with 16 bases between. The CDR3 spans 16 residues.